The T cell receptor beta chain described here comes from a study of beta chain features in type 1 diabetes. V lost 1 base, J lost 10 bases, and 7 bases stayed unmatched. The CDR3 is made up of 13 amino acids. Germline lookup yields CDR1 GTSNPN and CDR2 SVGIG (reference sequence). Study-level points and caveats: Shorter TCRB CDR3s, moderately but significantly so, were found in Type 1 diabetes patients in all four CD4+ subsets.

This clone was detected a few times. What it recognizes is unknown. The study reverse transcribed the entire isolated RNA, so it sequenced expressed TCRB transcripts. Clones were sequenced by immunoSEQ multiplex PCR, and TCRdb holds only the in-frame ones, with some missing. The sample shows 250,000 to 300,000 clones, around 22% of them seen only once. The rearrangement joins TRBV30 to TRBJ2-1; 7 bases align to TRBD2. The sample comprised naive CD4+ T cells from blood. This sequence was found in a woman in her thirties with type 1 diabetes. The CDR3 nucleotides read TGTGCCTGGAGTGCGCCGGGACTATCCGAGCAGTTCTTC. Translated: CAWSAPGLSEQFF.